The T cell receptor (beta chain) under discussion was sequenced for a study of blood T cell repertoires in COVID-19. Study as a whole: Donors in the United States, Italy and Spain gave samples during acute or convalescent COVID-19. In each case, the material was cDNA or gDNA derived from T cells, B-cell-depleted T cells, or PBMCs.

Original methodology: Estimation of nucleated cell counts relied on the amplification of reference gene primers. Assay used: immunoSEQ multiplex PCR; TCRdb lists only in-frame clones, some missing. Clone size and V and J calls were adopted from that table, with D and trimming inferred from the DNA. The data contain over 200,000 clones, roughly 86% of them seen just once; the ten biggest clones take up approximately 8.1%. The TCR comes from a woman in her fifties or sixties with active or convalescent COVID-19. Sample: peripheral blood.

CDR3 DNA: TGTGCCTCGAGGACTAGCGGGAGGGCGGGAGATACGCAGTATTTT. This encodes CASRTSGRAGDTQYF. The chain joins TRBV10-3 to TRBJ2-3; 15 bases map to TRBD2. The CDR3 has 15 residues. V was pared by 11 bases and J by 5 bases, with 8 bases of the junction left unmatched. Germline V lookup: CDR1 ENHRY, CDR2 SYGVKD.